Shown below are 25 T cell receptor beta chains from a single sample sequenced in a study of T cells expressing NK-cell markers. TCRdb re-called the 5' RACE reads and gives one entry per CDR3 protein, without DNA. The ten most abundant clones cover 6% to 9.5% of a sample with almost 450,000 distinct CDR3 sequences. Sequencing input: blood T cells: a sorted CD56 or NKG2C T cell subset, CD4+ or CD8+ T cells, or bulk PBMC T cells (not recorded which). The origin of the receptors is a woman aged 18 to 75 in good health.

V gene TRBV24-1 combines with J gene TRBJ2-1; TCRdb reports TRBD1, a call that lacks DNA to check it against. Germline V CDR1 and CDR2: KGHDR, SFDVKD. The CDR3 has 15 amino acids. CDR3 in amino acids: CATSDPTGRNDEQFF.

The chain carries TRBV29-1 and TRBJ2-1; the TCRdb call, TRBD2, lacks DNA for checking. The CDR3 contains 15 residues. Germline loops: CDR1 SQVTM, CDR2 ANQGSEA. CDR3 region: CSVEGRGGFYNEQFF.

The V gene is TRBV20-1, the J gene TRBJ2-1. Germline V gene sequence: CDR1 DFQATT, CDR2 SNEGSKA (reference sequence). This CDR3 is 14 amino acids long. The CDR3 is CSAREGHSYNEQFF.

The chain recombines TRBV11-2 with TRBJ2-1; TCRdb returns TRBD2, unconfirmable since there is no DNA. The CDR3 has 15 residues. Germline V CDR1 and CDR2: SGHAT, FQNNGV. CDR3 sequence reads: CASSLRSGGPEEQFF.

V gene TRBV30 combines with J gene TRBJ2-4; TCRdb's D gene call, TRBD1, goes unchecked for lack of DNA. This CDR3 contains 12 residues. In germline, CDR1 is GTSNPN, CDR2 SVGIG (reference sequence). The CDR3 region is CAWGQGVGIQYF.

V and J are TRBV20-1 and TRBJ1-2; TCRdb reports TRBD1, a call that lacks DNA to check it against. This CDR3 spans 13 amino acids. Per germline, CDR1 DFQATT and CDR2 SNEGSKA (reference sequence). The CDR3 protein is CSARFGGTYGYTF.

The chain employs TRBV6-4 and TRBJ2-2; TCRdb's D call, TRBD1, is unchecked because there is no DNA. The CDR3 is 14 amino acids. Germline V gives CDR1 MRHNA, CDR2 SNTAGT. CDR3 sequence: CASSRGADTGELFF.

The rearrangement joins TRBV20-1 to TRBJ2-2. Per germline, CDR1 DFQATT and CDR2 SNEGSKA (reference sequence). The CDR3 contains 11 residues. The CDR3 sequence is CSTRPAGELFF.

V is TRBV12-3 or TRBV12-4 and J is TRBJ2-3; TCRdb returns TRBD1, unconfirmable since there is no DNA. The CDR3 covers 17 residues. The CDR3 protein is CASSLVLAGDSTDTQYF.

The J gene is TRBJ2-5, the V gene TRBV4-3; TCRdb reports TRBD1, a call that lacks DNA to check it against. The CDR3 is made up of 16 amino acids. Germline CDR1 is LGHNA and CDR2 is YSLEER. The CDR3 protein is CASSQGTQGAGETQYF.

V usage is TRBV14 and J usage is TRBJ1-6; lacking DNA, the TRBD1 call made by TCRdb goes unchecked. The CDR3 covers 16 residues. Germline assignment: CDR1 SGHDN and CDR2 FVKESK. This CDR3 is CASSRIQGANNSPLHF.

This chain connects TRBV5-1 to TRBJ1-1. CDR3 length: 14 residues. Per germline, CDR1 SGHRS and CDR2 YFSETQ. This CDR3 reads CASSLVQVNTEAFF.

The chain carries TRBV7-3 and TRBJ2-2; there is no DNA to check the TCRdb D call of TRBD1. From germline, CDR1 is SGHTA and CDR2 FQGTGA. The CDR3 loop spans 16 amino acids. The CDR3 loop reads CASSAGQGVPGGELFF.

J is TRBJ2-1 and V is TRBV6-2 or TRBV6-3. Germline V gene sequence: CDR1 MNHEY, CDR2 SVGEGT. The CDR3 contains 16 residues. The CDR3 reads CASSYGVESSYNEQFF.

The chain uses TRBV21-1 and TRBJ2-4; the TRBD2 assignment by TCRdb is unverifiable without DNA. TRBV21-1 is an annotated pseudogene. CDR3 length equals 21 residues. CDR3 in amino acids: CASSKVRISGVGGLAKNIQYF.

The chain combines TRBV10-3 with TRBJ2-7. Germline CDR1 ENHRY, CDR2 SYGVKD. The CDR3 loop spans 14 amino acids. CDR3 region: CAIRRDSTSYEQYF.

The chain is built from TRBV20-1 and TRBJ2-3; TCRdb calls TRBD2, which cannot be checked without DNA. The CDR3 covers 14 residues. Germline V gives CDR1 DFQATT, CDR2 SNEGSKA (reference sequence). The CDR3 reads CSASTGRGSDTQYF.

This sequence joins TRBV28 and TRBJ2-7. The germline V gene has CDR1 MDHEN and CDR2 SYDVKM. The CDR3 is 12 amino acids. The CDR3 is CASKGGPYEQYF. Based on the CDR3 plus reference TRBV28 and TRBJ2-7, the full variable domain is DVKVTQSSRYLVKRTGEKVFLECVQDMDHENMFWYRQDPGLGLRLIYFSYDVKMKEKGDIPEGYSVSREKKERFSLILESASTNQTSMYLCASKGGPYEQYFGPGTRLTVT.

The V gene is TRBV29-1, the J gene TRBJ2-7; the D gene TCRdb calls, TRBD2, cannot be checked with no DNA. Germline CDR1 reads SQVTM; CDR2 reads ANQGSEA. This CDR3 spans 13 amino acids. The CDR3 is CSVEETSGYEQYF.

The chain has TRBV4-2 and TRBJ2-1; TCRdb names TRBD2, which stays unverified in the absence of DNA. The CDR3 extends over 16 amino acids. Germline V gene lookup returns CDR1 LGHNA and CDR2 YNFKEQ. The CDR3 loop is CASSQAERDYGNEQFF.

The CDR3 sequence is CASSLNKVAEAFF. The rearrangement joins TRBV7-2 to TRBJ1-1. This CDR3 is built from 13 residues. Germline V CDR1 and CDR2: SGHTA, FQGNSA.

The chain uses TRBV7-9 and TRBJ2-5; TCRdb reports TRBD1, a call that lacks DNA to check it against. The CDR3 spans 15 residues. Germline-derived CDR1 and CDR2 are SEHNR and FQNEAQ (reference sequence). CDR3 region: CASSLTRDSGETQYF. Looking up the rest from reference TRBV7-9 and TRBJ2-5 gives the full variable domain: DTGVSQNPRHKITKRGQNVTFRCDPISEHNRLYWYRQTLGQGPEFLTYFQNEAQLEKSRLLSDRFSAERPKGSFSTLEIQRTEQGDSAMYLCASSLTRDSGETQYFGPGTRLLVL.

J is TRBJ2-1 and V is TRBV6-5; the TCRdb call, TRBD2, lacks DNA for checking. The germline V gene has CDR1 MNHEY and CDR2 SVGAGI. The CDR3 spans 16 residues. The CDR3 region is CASSSQLAGVKNEQFF.

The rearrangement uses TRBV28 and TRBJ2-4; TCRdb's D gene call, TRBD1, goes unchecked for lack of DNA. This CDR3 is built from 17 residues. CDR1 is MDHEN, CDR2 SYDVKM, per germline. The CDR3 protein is CASSPPGQQLAKNIQYF.

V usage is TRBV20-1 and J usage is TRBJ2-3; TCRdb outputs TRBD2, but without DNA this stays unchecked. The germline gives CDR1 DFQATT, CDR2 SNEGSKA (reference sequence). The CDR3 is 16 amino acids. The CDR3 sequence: CSAFPRLAPRTDTQYF.